These T cell receptor beta chains were read from a single sample in a study of cytomegalovirus exposure and HLA in healthy donors. The method was immunoSEQ multiplex PCR; TCRdb's version includes in-frame clones alone and lacks a portion of them. This repertoire shows about 170,000 clones, roughly 79% found once; its top ten account for 4.9%. The material sequenced was PBMCs. Source of these receptors: a woman under 30 in good health and CMV-seropositive. Each CDR3 is given with its conserved first and last residue. The order of the fields is J gene, V gene, CDR3 protein.

TRBJ2-6 TRBV9 CASSLRTGRSGANVLTF
TRBJ2-3 TRBV5-1 CASSLRTGVPPDTQYF
TRBJ2-3 TRBV5-1 CASNLGAPGTDTQYF
TRBJ1-5 TRBV2 CASREVSDQPQHF
TRBJ2-1 TRBV4-1 CASSHQPGGRDDEQFF
TRBJ2-2 TRBV11-2 CASSRQVTGELFF
TRBJ1-2 TRBV7-9 CASSGPGQDYGYTF
TRBJ2-7 TRBV6-6 CASSYHLDSSYEQYF
TRBJ2-3 TRBV7-3 CASSLTYSTDTQYF
TRBJ2-5 TRBV7-2 CASSLSSETQYF
TRBJ1-2 TRBV11-2 CASSAGTGSSSYGYTF
TRBJ1-1 TRBV6-5 CASSYSTGVYTEAFF
TRBJ1-1 TRBV4-2 CASSQRVQGGSTEAFF